This T cell receptor beta chain was found in a study of regulatory T cells in long-lasting Graves disease. According to the study, TCR beta libraries were built with iRepertoire HTBI primers and CDR3-region Arm-PCR. TCRdb re-called the multiplex PCR reads with MiXCR, one entry per CDR3 protein. The data contain approximately 500,000 distinct CDR3 sequences, roughly a fifth of them singletons. In this sample, this clonotype turned up a few times. As to time point: persistent/refractory GD, antithyroid drugs over 5 years with positive TRAb. Scientists built the TCR library using RNA that was extracted from PBMCs. Sequences were derived from peripheral blood mononuclear cells (PBMCs), sampled when the disease was refractory, from a patient treated with antithyroid drugs. This sequence was found in a female donor with Graves disease.

CDR3: CASSDGGLETQYF. CDR3 nucleotide sequence: TGTGCCAGCAGCGACGGGGGCCTAGAGACCCAGTACTTC. The V call is TRBV9, the J call TRBJ2-5; either TRBD1 or TRBD2 may supply D (6 bases each). The V gene's germline CDR1 is SGDLS and CDR2 YYNGEE. The CDR3 has 13 residues. Deletions cut 3 bases from V and 4 bases from J, with 10 bases between.